This paragraph reports one T cell receptor beta chain. Its antigen is still unknown. The junction departs from germline at one end; a sequencing error may be responsible. The data stem from a study of T cell repertoires in cytomegalovirus infection (dated by TCRdb to the late 2010s). Regarding the complete study: Because public TCR beta signatures pointed to carriage of CMV infection together with the matching HLA type, the HLA type of each donor mattered for the analysis.

As encoded in the germline V gene (reference sequence), CDR1 is LNHDA while CDR2 is SQIVND. From the cysteine up to the phenylalanine, the CDR3 has a length of 18 residues. CDR3 DNA is the only sequence kept; it has 54 bases, read in frame from the first base. The paper's findings and limits, for the study overall: Cumulative frequency of public TCR beta family members discriminated carriers of CMV infection plus the relevant HLA type in this cohort and an independent approximately 350-donor cohort. In the ex vivo response, HLA-C-restricted CMV-specific TCR beta clonotypes were dominant, and in two of eight donors the single most frequent clonotype came from this HLA-C-restricted group.

Sequencer: Illumina HiSeq 1500. TCRdb cleaned the public reads at Q25 with fastp, built clones with MiXCR and kept in-frame beta chains. Rows matching on CDR3 protein sequence are summarized as one entry with the most common DNA and genes. Recorded for this sample are some 680,000 distinct CDR3 sequences; roughly a third of them occurred a single time. The leading ten clones occupy roughly 2.8% of the sample. Sequenced material: PBMCs. This sequence was found in a human donor in good health (CMV status not recorded). Some clones in this sample may be carry-over from other donors' samples. The chain couples TRBV19 to TRBJ2-3, with 9 junctional bases fitting TRBD2. Read as DNA, the sequence is TGTGCCAGTAGTCGCCCCACGACTAGCGGCCCAAGGCCAGATTCGCAGTATTTT. Its amino acids are CASSRPTTSGPRPDSQYF.